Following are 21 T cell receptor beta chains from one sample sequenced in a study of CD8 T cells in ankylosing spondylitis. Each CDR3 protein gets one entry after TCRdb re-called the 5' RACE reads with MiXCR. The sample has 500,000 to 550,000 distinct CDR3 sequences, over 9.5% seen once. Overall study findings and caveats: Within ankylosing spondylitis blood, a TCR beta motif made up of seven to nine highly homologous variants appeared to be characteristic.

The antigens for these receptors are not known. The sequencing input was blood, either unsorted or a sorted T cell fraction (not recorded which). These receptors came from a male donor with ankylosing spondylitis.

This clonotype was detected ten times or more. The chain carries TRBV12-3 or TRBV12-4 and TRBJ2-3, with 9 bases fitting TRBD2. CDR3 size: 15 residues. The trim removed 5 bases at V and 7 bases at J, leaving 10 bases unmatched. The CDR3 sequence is CASSLTSGGGNTQYF. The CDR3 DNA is TGTGCCAGCAGTCTGACTAGCGGAGGGGGGAATACGCAGTATTTT.

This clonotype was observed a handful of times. This CDR3 reads CASSQEGTGAGYQETQYF. The DNA for the CDR3 is TGCGCCAGCAGCCAAGAAGGCACAGGGGCGGGTTACCAAGAGACCCAGTACTTC. V usage is TRBV4-1 and J usage is TRBJ2-5; 7 nucleotides align to TRBD1. The CDR3 totals 18 residues. The germline V gene encodes CDR1 MGHRA and CDR2 YSYEKL. Trimming cost V 0 bases and J 0 bases; bases outside gene matches: 10.

The CDR3 loop is CASSSQGLGNTIYF. The CDR3 bases are TGTGCCAGCAGTTCACAGGGACTTGGAAACACCATATATTTT. V and J are TRBV6-5 and TRBJ1-3, with D perhaps TRBD1 (6 bases). The CDR3 runs 14 residues. The V end was cut by 4 bases, the J end by 3 bases, with 10 bases between. The germline V gene encodes CDR1 MNHEY and CDR2 SVGAGI.

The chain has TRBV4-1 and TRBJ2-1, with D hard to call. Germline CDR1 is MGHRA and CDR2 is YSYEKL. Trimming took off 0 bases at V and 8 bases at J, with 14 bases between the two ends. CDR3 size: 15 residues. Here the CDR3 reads CASSQEGRGLDEQFF. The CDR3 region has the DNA TGCGCCAGCAGCCAAGAGGGCCGAGGTTTGGATGAGCAGTTCTTC.

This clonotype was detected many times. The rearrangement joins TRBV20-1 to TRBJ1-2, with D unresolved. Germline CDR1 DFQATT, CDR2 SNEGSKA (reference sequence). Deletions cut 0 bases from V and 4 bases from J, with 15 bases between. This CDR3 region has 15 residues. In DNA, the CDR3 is TGCAGTGCTAGAGATCCCGTGGGGTCGGCCTATGGCTACACCTTC. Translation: CSARDPVGSAYGYTF.

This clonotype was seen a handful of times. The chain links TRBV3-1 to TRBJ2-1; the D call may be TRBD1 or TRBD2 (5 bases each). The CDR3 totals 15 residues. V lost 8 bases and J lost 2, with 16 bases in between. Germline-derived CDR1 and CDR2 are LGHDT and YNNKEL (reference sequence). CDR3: CASSIYGDPYNEQFF. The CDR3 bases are TGTGCCAGCTCTATCTACGGGGACCCCTACAATGAGCAGTTCTTC.

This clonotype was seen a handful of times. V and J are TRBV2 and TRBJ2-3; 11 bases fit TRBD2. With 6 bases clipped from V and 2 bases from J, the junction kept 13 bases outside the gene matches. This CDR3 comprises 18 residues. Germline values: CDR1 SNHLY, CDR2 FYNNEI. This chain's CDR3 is CASRDPTGLAGNTDTQYF. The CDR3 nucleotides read TGTGCCAGCAGAGACCCTACAGGACTAGCGGGTAACACAGATACGCAGTATTTT. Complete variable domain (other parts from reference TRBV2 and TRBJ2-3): EPEVTQTPSHQVTQMGQEVILRCVPISNHLYFYWYRQILGQKVEFLVSFYNNEISEKSEIFDDQFSVERPDGSNFTLKIRSTKLEDSAMYFCASRDPTGLAGNTDTQYFGPGTRLTVL.

In DNA form, the CDR3 reads TGCAGTGCTAGAGCACTAGCGGATAACAATGAGCAGTTCTTC. This sequence encodes CSARALADNNEQFF. This chain joins TRBV20-1 and TRBJ2-1, with TRBD2 matching 8 bases. Germline V gene sequence: CDR1 DFQATT, CDR2 SNEGSKA (reference sequence). The CDR3 contains 14 residues. Germline trimming cut 1 base from V and 5 bases from J; bases unmatched to any gene: 4.

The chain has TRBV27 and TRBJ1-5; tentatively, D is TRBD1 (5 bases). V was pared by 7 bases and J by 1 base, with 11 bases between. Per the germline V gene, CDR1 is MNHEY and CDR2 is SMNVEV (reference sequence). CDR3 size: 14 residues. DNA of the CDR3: TGTGCCAGCACCACGGGGGGGAGCAATCAGCCCCAGCATTTT. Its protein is CASTTGGSNQPQHF.

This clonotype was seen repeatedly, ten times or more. CDR3 amino acids: CATSRDRGLGNTIYF. The CDR3 DNA follows: TGTGCCACCAGCAGAGATAGAGGGCTTGGTAACACCATATATTTT. This chain uses TRBV15 with TRBJ1-3; D unresolved. In germline, CDR1 is LNHNV, CDR2 YYDKDF (reference sequence). Trimming took 0 bases from V and 7 from J, leaving 13 bases between them. The CDR3 contains 15 residues. Full variable domain (remainder filled in from reference TRBV15 and TRBJ1-3): DAMVIQNPRYQVTQFGKPVTLSCSQTLNHNVMYWYQQKSSQAPKLLFHYYDKDFNNEADTPDNFQSRRPNTSFCFLDIRSPGLGDTAMYLCATSRDRGLGNTIYFGEGSWLTVV.

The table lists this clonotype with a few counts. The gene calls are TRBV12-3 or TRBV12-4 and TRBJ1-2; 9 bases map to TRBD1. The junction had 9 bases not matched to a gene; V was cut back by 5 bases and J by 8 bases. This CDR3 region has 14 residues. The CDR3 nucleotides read TGTGCCAGCAGTCCCGGACAGGGGATGAGGGGCTACACCTTC. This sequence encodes CASSPGQGMRGYTF.

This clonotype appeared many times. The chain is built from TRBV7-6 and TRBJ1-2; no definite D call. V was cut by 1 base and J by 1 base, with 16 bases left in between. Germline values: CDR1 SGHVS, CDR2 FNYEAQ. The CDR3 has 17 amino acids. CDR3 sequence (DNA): TGTGCCAGCAGCTTAGGCCGGGCCTCGAGTCGTAACTATGGCTACACCTTC. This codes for CASSLGRASSRNYGYTF.

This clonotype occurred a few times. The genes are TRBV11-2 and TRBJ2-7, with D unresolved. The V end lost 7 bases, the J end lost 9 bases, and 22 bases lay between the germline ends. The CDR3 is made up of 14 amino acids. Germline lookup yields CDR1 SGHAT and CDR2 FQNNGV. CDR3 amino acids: CASTLGRQGNRQYF. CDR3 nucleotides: TGTGCCAGCACTTTAGGGCGACAAGGAAATAGGCAGTACTTC.

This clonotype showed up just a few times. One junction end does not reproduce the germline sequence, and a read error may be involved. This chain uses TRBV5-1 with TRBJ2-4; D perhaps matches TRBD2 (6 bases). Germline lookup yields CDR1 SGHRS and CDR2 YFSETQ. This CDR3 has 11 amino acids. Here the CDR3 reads CASSMTGTPCF. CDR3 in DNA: TGCGCCAGCAGCATGACCGGGACTCCGTGCTTC.

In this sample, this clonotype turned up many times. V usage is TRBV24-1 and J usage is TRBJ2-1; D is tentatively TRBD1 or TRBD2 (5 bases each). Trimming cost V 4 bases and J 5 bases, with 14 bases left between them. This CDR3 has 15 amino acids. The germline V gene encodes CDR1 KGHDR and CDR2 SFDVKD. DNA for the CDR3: TGTGCCACCAGTGAGACCGGGACGTTTAACAATGAGCAGTTCTTC. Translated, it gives CATSETGTFNNEQFF.

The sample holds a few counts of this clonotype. The CDR3 reads CASSAKVAQYF. CDR3 bases: TGTGCCAGCAGCGCAAAAGTGGCCCAGTACTTC. The chain has TRBV7-2 and TRBJ2-5; D unclear. Per the germline V gene, CDR1 is SGHTA and CDR2 is FQGNSA. The CDR3 spans 11 residues. The ends were cut back, 5 bases at V and 9 bases at J, with 10 bases in the middle.

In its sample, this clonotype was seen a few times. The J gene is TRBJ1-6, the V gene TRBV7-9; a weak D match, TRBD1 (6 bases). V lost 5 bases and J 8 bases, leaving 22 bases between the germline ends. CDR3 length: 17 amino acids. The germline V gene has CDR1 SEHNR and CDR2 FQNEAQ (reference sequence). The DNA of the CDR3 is TGTGCCAGCAGCAGCCTCGGGGGGGGCCCGGTGGATTCACCCCTCCACTTT. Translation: CASSSLGGGPVDSPLHF. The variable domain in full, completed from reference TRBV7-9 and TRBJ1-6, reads DTGVSQNPRHKITKRGQNVTFRCDPISEHNRLYWYRQTLGQGPEFLTYFQNEAQLEKSRLLSDRFSAERPKGSFSTLEIQRTEQGDSAMYLCASSSLGGGPVDSPLHFGNGTRLTVT.

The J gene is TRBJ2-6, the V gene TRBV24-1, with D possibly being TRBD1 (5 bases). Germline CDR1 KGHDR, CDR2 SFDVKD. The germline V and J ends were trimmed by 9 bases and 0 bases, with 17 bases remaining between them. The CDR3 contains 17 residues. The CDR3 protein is CATSATSTVSGANVLTF. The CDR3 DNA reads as TGTGCCACCTCTGCAACCTCGACAGTCTCTGGGGCCAACGTCCTGACTTTC.

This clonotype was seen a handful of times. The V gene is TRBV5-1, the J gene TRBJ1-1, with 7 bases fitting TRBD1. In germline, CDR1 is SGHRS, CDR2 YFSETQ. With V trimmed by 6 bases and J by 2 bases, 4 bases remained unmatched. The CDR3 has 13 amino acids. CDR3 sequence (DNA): TGCGCCAGCACGACAGGGCCCAACACTGAAGCTTTCTTT. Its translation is CASTTGPNTEAFF.

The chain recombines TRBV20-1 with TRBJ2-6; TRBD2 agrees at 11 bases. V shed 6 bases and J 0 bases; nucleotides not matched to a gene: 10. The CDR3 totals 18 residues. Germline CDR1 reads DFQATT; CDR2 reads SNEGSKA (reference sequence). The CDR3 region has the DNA TGCAGTGCGCCTTCGGGACTAGCGGCCGGCTCTGGGGCCAACGTCCTGACTTTC. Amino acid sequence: CSAPSGLAAGSGANVLTF.

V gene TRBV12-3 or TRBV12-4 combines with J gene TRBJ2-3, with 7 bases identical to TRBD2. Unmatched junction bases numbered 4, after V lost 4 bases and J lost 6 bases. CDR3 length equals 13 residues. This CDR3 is CASSSWRGDTQYF. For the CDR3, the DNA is TGTGCCAGCAGTTCTTGGCGGGGGGATACGCAGTATTTT.